One sample yielded the 26 T cell receptor beta chains listed below, sequenced in a study of T cell repertoires in cytomegalovirus infection. TCRdb passed the reads through MiXCR, listing each CDR3 protein once. The data show around 320,000 distinct CDR3 sequences, over 7.5% seen once. The specimen sequenced was PBMCs. These TCRs come from a human donor in good health (CMV status not recorded). Some clones in this sample may be carry-over from other donors' samples.

The chain links TRBV5-1 to TRBJ2-7; 7 bases agree with TRBD1. The V segment lost 7 bases and the J segment 1 base; nucleotides outside the gene matches: 11. The CDR3 contains 15 residues. CDR1 is SGHRS, CDR2 YFSETQ, per germline. CDR3 nucleotides: TGCGCCAGCGGGATGACAGGGTGGCTTTCCTACGAGCAGTACTTC. This translates into CASGMTGWLSYEQYF.

This clonotype was recorded many times. This chain uses TRBV7-2 with TRBJ2-3; 7 positions agree with TRBD1. The CDR3 has 15 residues. V lost 5 bases, J lost 7 bases, and 12 bases stayed unmatched. Germline V gene lookup returns CDR1 SGHTA and CDR2 FQGNSA. CDR3 sequence (DNA): TGTGCCAGCAGCCCCGGGACAGATAGGGCGTATACGCAGTATTTT. The encoded protein is CASSPGTDRAYTQYF.

This clonotype was picked up a small number of times. The rearrangement links TRBV12-3 or TRBV12-4 to TRBJ1-2; 7 bases map to TRBD1. The CDR3 loop spans 13 amino acids. Trimming at V came to 3 bases and at J to 8 bases, leaving 6 bases not matched to a gene. The CDR3 bases are TGTGCCAGCAGTTTCCTCCAGGACAGGGGCTACACCTTC. The encoded protein is CASSFLQDRGYTF.

This clonotype has only a few counts. The chain recombines TRBV7-9 with TRBJ1-2, with D uncertain. CDR1 and CDR2 (germline): SEHNR, FQNEAQ (reference sequence). Trimming stripped 5 bases from V and 4 bases from J, with 14 bases between. The CDR3 has 14 residues. CDR3 loop: CASSLPGPIYGYTF. For the CDR3, the DNA is TGTGCCAGCAGCCTGCCAGGTCCTATCTATGGCTACACCTTC.

This rearrangement joins TRBV2 to TRBJ2-5, with 13 bases fitting TRBD2. This CDR3 is 16 amino acids long. The germline CDR1 and CDR2 sequences are SNHLY and FYNNEI. V dropped 4 bases and J dropped 5; count of bases not matched to a gene: 7. The CDR3 is CASSGTGLAGRETQYF. As DNA, the CDR3 is TGTGCCAGCAGTGGAACGGGACTAGCGGGGAGGGAGACCCAGTACTTC.

This clonotype appeared a few times. In DNA form, the CDR3 reads TGTGCCAGCAGTTTACGGGGTACGAGTAATTCACCCCTCCACTTT. It yields the protein CASSLRGTSNSPLHF. The genes are TRBV12-3 or TRBV12-4 and TRBJ1-6; D is ambiguous. The CDR3 is 15 residues long. The ends were cut back, 2 bases at V and 6 bases at J, with 11 bases in the middle.

Ten or more counts support this clonotype. The V and J genes are TRBV7-8 and TRBJ1-2; D is undetermined. The V gene lost 0 bases and the J gene lost 6 bases, with 14 bases spanning the gap. Germline CDR1 and CDR2: SGHVS and FQNEAQ. The CDR3 spans 15 residues. CDR3 protein: CASSLATRTADGYTF. The DNA of the CDR3 is TGTGCCAGCAGCTTAGCCACCCGGACTGCGGATGGCTACACCTTC.

This clonotype was seen many times. The chain has TRBV11-2 and TRBJ2-1; 9 positions agree with TRBD1. Germline CDR1 and CDR2: SGHAT and FQNNGV. The ends lost 5 bases at V and 3 bases at J; junction bases unmatched: 5. The length of the CDR3 is 15 residues. In nucleotides, the CDR3 is TGTGCCAGCAGCACCGACAGGGGGGGCTACAATGAGCAGTTCTTC. This sequence encodes CASSTDRGGYNEQFF.

This clonotype appeared many times. The V and J genes are TRBV7-2 and TRBJ2-5; TRBD2 matches at 11 bases. This CDR3 has 17 residues. Germline-derived CDR1 and CDR2 are SGHTA and FQGNSA. J lost 9 bases, V lost 5 bases, and 17 bases had no gene match. The CDR3 is CASSPSALAGASRAQYF. CDR3 in DNA: TGTGCCAGCAGCCCGAGCGCACTAGCGGGGGCCTCCAGGGCCCAGTACTTC.

In this sample, this clonotype turned up many times. The chain has TRBV7-2 and TRBJ1-5, with a weak D call TRBD1 (5 bases). Trimming removed 5 bases at V and 4 bases at J, with 18 bases between. The CDR3 is 16 amino acids. Germline CDR1 reads SGHTA; CDR2 reads FQGNSA. The CDR3 loop is CASSPQSQGGNQPQHF. The CDR3 DNA follows: TGTGCCAGCAGCCCCCAGAGCCAGGGAGGGAATCAGCCCCAGCATTTT.

The table lists this clonotype with a few counts. The chain is built from TRBV7-9 and TRBJ1-3; D is unclear. V lost 5 bases to trimming and J lost 4 bases, with 18 bases between them. Germline V gene data show CDR1 as SEHNR and CDR2 as FQNEAQ (reference sequence). This CDR3 is 16 amino acids long. The CDR3 spells CASSHPSLSGGNTIYF. The CDR3 DNA reads TGTGCCAGCAGCCATCCAAGTCTTTCGGGAGGAAACACCATATATTTT.

The genes are TRBV12-3 or TRBV12-4 and TRBJ2-2, with a weak D call TRBD2 (5 bases). The V end was cut by 2 bases, the J end by 7 bases, with 17 bases between. The CDR3 length is 16 residues. DNA of the CDR3: TGTGCCAGCAGTTTAATACGGGGAGCGAAGGACGGGGAGCTGTTTTTT. Translation gives CASSLIRGAKDGELFF.

This clonotype has a handful of counts. This chain connects TRBV7-3 to TRBJ2-7; D is perhaps TRBD1 or TRBD2 (5 bases each). The CDR3 runs to 12 residues. V was clipped by 3 bases and J by 5 bases, with 8 bases between them. CDR1 is SGHTA and CDR2 is FQGTGA in the germline V gene. For the CDR3, the DNA is TGTGCCAGCAGCTTGGGGGTTAACGAGCAGTACTTC. It encodes CASSLGVNEQYF.

This clonotype was recorded a few times. The gene calls are TRBV28 and TRBJ1-4, with D uncertain. The germline V and J ends were trimmed by 8 bases and 5 bases, with 3 bases remaining between them. The V gene's germline CDR1 is MDHEN and CDR2 SYDVKM. The CDR3 covers 10 residues. The CDR3, as DNA: TGTGCCAGCTGGAATGAAAAACTGTTTTTT. It is translated as CASWNEKLFF.

This clonotype was counted ten times or more. The V call is TRBV5-4, the J call TRBJ2-1; 7 nucleotides line up with TRBD1. Germline values: CDR1 SGHNT, CDR2 YYREEE (reference sequence). The ends lost 6 bases at V and 0 bases at J; junction bases unmatched: 6. The CDR3 has 15 residues. DNA for the CDR3: TGTGCCAGCACGGCAGGGGGTGGCTCCTACAATGAGCAGTTCTTC. Translation gives CASTAGGGSYNEQFF.

This clonotype was seen at least ten times. This rearrangement joins TRBV25-1 to TRBJ2-7; D is unresolved. Deletions cut 2 bases from V and 4 bases from J, with 9 bases between. Germline loops: CDR1 MGHDK, CDR2 SYGVNS. This CDR3 region has 13 residues. The CDR3: CASSEGNLYEQYF. Written as DNA, the CDR3 is TGTGCCAGCAGTGAAGGGAATCTATACGAGCAGTACTTC.

The chain employs TRBV7-2 and TRBJ2-2, with D tentatively TRBD2 (6 bases). The CDR3 sequence is 15 residues long. Germline CDR1 SGHTA, CDR2 FQGNSA. V lost 6 bases and J lost 2, with 13 bases in between. The CDR3 sequence is CASREGLTNTGELFF. The CDR3 nucleotides are TGTGCCAGCAGAGAGGGACTGACCAACACCGGGGAGCTGTTTTTT.

This clonotype showed up many times. V usage is TRBV19 and J usage is TRBJ2-1, with D perhaps matching TRBD1 (5 bases). Germline CDR1 reads LNHDA; CDR2 reads SQIVND (reference sequence). V dropped 5 bases and J dropped 3 bases, with 11 bases sitting between them. This CDR3 is built from 14 residues. The CDR3 region is CASSWSGYYNEQFF. CDR3 DNA: TGTGCCAGTAGTTGGTCAGGGTACTACAATGAGCAGTTCTTC. The full variable domain, its missing parts supplied by reference TRBV19 and TRBJ2-1, is DGGITQSPKYLFRKEGQNVTLSCEQNLNHDAMYWYRQDPGQGLRLIYYSQIVNDFQKGDIAEGYSVSREKKESFPLTVTSAQKNPTAFYLCASSWSGYYNEQFFGPGTRLTVL.

The CDR3 nucleotides are TGTGCCAGCAGCCGAGACAGATTGGCGGGGGAGCTGTTTTTT. The encoded protein is CASSRDRLAGELFF. The rearrangement uses TRBV7-2 and TRBJ2-2; tentative D call: TRBD1 (5 bases). This CDR3 spans 14 amino acids. The germline V gene has CDR1 SGHTA and CDR2 FQGNSA. Trimming removed 5 bases at V and 8 bases at J, with 15 bases between. Using reference TRBV7-2 and TRBJ2-2 for the parts outside the CDR3, the full variable domain is GAGVSQSPSNKVTEKGKDVELRCDPISGHTALYWYRQSLGQGLEFLIYFQGNSAPDKSGLPSDRFSAERTGGSVSTLTIQRTQQEDSAVYLCASSRDRLAGELFFGEGSRLTVL.

This clonotype was seen ten or more times. J is TRBJ2-5 and V is TRBV20-1; 8 bases fit TRBD1. Germline V gene sequence: CDR1 DFQATT, CDR2 SNEGSKA (reference sequence). The CDR3 extends over 16 amino acids. J was trimmed by 3 bases and V by 3 bases; bases with no gene match: 12. The CDR3 loop is CSARDRAGTGEETQYF. Written as DNA, the CDR3 is TGCAGTGCTAGGGATCGCGCCGGGACAGGTGAAGAGACCCAGTACTTC.

The CDR3 sequence is CASSSAGTSYNEQFF. CDR3 nucleotide sequence: TGTGCCAGCAGCTCCGCGGGAACATCCTACAATGAGCAGTTCTTC. The chain has TRBV7-9 and TRBJ2-1; D possibly corresponds to TRBD2 (6 bases). V was pared by 4 bases and J by 1 base, with 11 bases between. The germline V gene has CDR1 SEHNR and CDR2 FQNEAQ (reference sequence). The CDR3 has 15 residues.

This clonotype was detected ten times or more. The chain joins TRBV4-3 to TRBJ2-1, with 10 positions matching TRBD2. Germline V gene lookup returns CDR1 LGHNA and CDR2 YSLEER. The CDR3 has 19 residues. Trimming took 0 bases from V and 8 from J; bases not matched to a gene: 16. CDR3 nucleotide sequence: TGCGCCAGCAGCCAAGAAAGCCGAACTCTAGCGGGAGTTACCCATGAGCAGTTCTTC. Translated, it gives CASSQESRTLAGVTHEQFF.

This clonotype was detected ten times or more. This chain links TRBV7-8 with TRBJ2-3; 8 bases fit TRBD1. The CDR3 spans 17 residues. V dropped 5 bases and J dropped 3; count of bases not matched to a gene: 13. Germline CDR1 is SGHVS and CDR2 is FQNEAQ. CDR3: CASSTPPQGALTDTQYF. The CDR3, as DNA: TGTGCCAGCAGCACACCACCGCAGGGGGCGCTAACAGATACGCAGTATTTT.

This clonotype was counted at least ten times. The chain combines TRBV7-2 with TRBJ2-3; TRBD2 matches at 11 bases. The ends lost 4 bases at V and 7 bases at J; junction bases unmatched: 10. The germline V gene has CDR1 SGHTA and CDR2 FQGNSA. This CDR3 has 16 amino acids. Here the CDR3 reads CASSSRTSGHGNTQYF. The CDR3 DNA is TGTGCCAGCAGCTCCCGGACTAGCGGGCACGGAAATACGCAGTATTTT.

This CDR3 reads CASSRLAGNYEQYF. The CDR3 nucleotides read TGTGCCAGCAGCCGACTAGCGGGGAACTACGAGCAGTACTTC. The genes are TRBV7-2 and TRBJ2-7; 11 bases fit TRBD2. The CDR3 contains 14 residues. Germline-derived CDR1 and CDR2 are SGHTA and FQGNSA. V was pared by 5 bases and J by 3 bases, with 3 bases of the junction left unmatched.

This clonotype was found a few times. The chain is built from TRBV11-1 and TRBJ2-1, with TRBD1 as a possible D gene (6 bases). The V gene lost 5 bases and the J gene lost 9 bases, with 14 bases spanning the gap. Per germline, CDR1 SGHAT and CDR2 FQDESV (reference sequence). This CDR3 region has 13 residues. This chain's CDR3 is CASSLGGRSEQFF. CDR3 DNA sequence: TGTGCCAGCAGCCTAGGGGGACGGAGTGAGCAGTTCTTC. Using reference TRBV11-1 and TRBJ2-1 for the parts outside the CDR3, the full variable domain is EAEVAQSPRYKITEKSQAVAFWCDPISGHATLYWYRQILGQGPELLVQFQDESVVDDSQLPKDRFSAERLKGVDSTLKIQPAELGDSAMYLCASSLGGRSEQFFGPGTRLTVL.